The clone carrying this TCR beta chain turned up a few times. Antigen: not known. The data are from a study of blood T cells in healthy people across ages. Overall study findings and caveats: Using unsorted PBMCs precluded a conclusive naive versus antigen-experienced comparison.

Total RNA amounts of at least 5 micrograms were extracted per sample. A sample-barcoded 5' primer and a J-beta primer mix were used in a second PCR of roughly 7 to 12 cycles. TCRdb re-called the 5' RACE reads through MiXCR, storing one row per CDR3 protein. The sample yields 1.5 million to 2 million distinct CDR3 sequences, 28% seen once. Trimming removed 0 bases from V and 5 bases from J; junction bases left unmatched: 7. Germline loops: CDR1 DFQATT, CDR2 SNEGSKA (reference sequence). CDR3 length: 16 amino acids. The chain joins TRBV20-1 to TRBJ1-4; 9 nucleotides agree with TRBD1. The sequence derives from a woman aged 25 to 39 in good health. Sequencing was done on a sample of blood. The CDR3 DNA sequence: TGCAGTGCTAGAGACCGGGACAGGGAACTAAATGAAAAACTGTTTTTT. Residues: CSARDRDRELNEKLFF.